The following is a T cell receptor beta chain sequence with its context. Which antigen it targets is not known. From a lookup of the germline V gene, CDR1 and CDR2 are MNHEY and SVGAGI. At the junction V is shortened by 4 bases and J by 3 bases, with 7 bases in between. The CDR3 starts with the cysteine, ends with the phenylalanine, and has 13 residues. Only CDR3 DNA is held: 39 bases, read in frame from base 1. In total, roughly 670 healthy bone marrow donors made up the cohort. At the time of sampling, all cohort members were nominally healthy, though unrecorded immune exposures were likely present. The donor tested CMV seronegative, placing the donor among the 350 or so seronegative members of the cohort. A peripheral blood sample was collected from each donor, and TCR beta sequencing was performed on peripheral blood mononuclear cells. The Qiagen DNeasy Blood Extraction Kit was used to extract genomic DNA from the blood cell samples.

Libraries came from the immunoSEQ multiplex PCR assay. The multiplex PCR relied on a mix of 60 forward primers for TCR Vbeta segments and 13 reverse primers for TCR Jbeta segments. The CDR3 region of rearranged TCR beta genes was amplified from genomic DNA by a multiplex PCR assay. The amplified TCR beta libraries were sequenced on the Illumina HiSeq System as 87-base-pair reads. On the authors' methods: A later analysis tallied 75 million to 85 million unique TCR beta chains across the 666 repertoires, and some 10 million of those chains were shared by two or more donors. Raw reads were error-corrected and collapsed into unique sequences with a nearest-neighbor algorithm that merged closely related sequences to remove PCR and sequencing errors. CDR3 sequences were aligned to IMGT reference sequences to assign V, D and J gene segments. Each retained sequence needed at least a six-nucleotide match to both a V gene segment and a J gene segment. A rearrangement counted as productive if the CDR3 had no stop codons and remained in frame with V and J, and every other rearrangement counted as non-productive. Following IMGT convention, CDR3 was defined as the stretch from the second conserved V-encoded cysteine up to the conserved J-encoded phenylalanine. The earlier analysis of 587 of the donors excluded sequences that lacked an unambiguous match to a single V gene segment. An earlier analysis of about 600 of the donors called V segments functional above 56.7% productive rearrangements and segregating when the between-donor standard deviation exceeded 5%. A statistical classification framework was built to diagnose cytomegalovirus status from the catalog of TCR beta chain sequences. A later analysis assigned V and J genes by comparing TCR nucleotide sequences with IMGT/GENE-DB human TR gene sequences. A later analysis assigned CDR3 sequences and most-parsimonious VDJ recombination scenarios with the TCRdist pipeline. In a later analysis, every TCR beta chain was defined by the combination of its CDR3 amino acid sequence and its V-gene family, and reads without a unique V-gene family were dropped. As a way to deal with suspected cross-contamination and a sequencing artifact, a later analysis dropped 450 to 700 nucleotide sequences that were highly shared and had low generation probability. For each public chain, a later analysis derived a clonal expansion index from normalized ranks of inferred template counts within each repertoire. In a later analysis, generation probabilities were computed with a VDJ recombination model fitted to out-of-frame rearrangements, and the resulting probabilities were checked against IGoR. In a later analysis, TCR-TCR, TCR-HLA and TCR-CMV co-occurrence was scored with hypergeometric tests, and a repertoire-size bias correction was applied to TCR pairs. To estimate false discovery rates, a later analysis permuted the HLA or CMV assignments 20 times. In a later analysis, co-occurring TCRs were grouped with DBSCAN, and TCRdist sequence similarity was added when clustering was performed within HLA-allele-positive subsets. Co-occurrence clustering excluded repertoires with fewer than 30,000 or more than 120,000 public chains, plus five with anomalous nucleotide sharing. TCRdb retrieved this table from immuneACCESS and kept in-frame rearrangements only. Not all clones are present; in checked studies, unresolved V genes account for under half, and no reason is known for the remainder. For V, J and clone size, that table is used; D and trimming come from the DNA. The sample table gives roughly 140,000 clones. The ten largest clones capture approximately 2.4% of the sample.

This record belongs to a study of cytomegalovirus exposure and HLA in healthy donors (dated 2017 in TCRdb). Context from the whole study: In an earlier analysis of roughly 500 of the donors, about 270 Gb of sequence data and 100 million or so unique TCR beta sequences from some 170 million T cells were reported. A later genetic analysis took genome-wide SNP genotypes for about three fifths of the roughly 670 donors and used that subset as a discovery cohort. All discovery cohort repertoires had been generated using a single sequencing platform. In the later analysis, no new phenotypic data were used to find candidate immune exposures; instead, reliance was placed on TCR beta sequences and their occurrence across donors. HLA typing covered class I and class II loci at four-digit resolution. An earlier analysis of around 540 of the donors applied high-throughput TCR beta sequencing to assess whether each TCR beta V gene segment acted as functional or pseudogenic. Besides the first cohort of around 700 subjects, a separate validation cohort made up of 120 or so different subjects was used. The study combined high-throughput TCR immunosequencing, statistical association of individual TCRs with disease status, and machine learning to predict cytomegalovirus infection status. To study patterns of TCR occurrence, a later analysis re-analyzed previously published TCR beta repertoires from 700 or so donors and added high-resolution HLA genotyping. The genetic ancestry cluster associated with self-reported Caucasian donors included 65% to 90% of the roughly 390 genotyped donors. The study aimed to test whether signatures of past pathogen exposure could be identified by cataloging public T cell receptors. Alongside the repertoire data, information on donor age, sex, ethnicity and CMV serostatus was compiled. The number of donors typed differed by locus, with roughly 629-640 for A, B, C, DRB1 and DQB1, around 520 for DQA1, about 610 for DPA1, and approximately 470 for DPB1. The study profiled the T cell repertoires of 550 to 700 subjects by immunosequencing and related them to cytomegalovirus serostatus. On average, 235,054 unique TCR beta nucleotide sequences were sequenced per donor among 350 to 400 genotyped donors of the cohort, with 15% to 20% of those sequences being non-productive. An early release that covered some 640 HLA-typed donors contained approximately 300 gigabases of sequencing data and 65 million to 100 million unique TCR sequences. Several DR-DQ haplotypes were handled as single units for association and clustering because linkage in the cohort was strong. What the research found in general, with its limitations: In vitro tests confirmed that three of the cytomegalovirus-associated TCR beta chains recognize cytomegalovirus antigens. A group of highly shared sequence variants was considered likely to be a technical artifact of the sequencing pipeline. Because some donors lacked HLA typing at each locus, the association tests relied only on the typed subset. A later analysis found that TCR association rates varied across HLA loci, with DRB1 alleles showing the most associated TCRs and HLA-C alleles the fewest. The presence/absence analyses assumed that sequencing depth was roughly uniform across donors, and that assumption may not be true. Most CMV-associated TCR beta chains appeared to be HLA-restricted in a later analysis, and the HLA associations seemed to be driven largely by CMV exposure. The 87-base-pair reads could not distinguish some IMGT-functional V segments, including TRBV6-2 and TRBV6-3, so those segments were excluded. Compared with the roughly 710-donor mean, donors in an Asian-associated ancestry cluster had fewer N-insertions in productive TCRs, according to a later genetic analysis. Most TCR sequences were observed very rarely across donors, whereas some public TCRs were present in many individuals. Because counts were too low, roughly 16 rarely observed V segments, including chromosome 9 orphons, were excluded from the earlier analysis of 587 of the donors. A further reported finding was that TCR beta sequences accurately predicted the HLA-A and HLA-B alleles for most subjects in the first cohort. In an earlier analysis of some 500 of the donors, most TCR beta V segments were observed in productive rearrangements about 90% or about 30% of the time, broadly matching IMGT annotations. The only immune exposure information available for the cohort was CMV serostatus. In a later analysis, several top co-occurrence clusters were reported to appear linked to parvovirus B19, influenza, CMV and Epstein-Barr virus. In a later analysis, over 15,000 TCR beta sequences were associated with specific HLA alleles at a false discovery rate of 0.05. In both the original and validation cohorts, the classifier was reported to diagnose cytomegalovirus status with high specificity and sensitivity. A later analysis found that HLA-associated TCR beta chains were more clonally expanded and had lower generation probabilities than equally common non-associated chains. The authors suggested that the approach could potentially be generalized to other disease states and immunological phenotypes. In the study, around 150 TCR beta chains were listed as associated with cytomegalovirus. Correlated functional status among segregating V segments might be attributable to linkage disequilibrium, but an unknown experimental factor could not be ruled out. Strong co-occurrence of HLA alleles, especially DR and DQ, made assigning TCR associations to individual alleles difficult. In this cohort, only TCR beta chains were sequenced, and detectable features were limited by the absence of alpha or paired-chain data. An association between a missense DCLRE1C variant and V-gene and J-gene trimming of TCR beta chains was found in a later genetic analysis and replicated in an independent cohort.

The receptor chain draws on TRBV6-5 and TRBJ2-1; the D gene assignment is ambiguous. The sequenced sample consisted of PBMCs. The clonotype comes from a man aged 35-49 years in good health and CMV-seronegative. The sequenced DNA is TGTGCCAGCAGTTTCACAGACTACAATGAGCAGTTCTTC. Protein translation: CASSFTDYNEQFF.